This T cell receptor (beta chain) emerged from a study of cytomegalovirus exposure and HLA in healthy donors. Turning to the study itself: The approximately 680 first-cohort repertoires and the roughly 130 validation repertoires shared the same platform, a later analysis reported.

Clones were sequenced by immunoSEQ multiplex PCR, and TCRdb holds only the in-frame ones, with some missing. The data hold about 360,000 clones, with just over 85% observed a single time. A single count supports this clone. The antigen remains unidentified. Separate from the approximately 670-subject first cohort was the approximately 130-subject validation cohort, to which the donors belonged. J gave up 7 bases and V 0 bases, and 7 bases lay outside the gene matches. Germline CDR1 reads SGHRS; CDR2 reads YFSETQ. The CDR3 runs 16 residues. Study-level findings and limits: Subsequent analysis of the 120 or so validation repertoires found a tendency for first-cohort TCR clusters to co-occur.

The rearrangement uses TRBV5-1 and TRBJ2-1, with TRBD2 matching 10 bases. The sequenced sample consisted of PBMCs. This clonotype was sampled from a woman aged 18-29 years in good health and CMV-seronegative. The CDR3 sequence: CASSLAQREGGNEQFF. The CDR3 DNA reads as TGCGCCAGCAGCTTGGCCCAGCGGGAGGGGGGAAATGAGCAGTTCTTC.